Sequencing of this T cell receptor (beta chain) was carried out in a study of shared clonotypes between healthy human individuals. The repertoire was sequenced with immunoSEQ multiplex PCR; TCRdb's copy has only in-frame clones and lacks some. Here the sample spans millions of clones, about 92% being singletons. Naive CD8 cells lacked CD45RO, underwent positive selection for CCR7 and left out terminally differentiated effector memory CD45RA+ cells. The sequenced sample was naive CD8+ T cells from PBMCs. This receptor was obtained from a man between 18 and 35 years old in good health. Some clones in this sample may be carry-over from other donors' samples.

The CDR3 reads CAISGGPSERGTDTQYF. The CDR3 nucleotides read TGTGCCATCAGTGGAGGGCCCAGCGAACGGGGCACAGATACGCAGTATTTT. V and J are TRBV10-3 and TRBJ2-3; TRBD2 might be the D (5 bases). Germline-derived CDR1 and CDR2 are ENHRY and SYGVKD. CDR3 length equals 17 residues. Trimming removed 4 bases at V and 1 base at J, with 18 bases between.